A single sample is the source of the 6 T cell receptor beta chains below, sequenced in a study of identical twins. TCRdb re-derived calls from the 5' RACE reads in MiXCR, one entry per CDR3 protein. The sample has hundreds of thousands of distinct CDR3 sequences, about 12% seen once. The sample also formed part of further work on yellow fever vaccine responses in identical twins.

Sequencing input: PBMCs. These receptors were collected from a woman aged 18 to 35 in good health.

This clonotype was counted ten times or more. This chain joins TRBV12-3 or TRBV12-4 and TRBJ2-1; D remains ambiguous. This CDR3 is 17 amino acids long. Trimming shortened V by 3 bases and J by 4 bases, and 19 bases separated the two germline ends. The CDR3 loop is CASSFSGFPFRYNEQFF. The DNA for the CDR3 is TGTGCCAGCAGTTTTTCAGGTTTCCCGTTTCGGTACAATGAGCAGTTCTTC.

The chain recombines TRBV5-5 with TRBJ2-7; 8 bases match TRBD2. The CDR3 contains 17 residues. V shed 0 bases, J shed 4 bases, and the junction held 12 bases outside the gene matches. Germline CDR1 reads SGHKS; CDR2 reads YYEKEE (reference sequence). This CDR3 reads CASSLAVVLAGLYEQYF. CDR3 nucleotide sequence: TGTGCCAGCAGCTTGGCCGTGGTGCTAGCGGGCCTTTACGAGCAGTACTTC.

This chain uses TRBV11-3 with TRBJ2-5; 8 bases match TRBD2. With V trimmed by 0 bases and J by 4 bases, 10 bases remained unmatched. This CDR3 has 17 amino acids. Germline-derived CDR1 and CDR2 are SGHNT and YENEEA. The CDR3, as DNA: TGTGCCAGCAGCTTAGATCTGTTAGCGGGATCGCGAGAGACCCAGTACTTC. It is translated as CASSLDLLAGSRETQYF.

This clonotype has ten or more counts. The V call is TRBV5-1, the J call TRBJ2-7; 8 bases align to TRBD1. With V trimmed by 5 bases and J by 2 bases, 6 bases remained unmatched. The CDR3 totals 14 residues. CDR1 and CDR2 from the germline V gene are SGHRS and YFSETQ. This CDR3 is CASSRPDRAYEQYF. In DNA form, the CDR3 reads TGCGCCAGCAGTCGCCCGGACAGGGCCTACGAGCAGTACTTC.

This chain links TRBV29-1 with TRBJ1-1; D is uncertain. This CDR3 spans 12 amino acids. Germline V lookup: CDR1 SQVTM, CDR2 ANQGSEA. V lost 0 bases to trimming and J lost 4 bases, with 6 bases between them. The CDR3 sequence: CSVEERPTEAFF. DNA of the CDR3: TGCAGCGTTGAAGAGAGGCCCACTGAAGCTTTCTTT.

This chain uses TRBV7-9 with TRBJ2-2, with D perhaps matching TRBD2 (6 bases). The ends were cut back, 5 bases at V and 7 bases at J, with 20 bases in the middle. Germline V gene data show CDR1 as SEHNR and CDR2 as FQNEAQ (reference sequence). The CDR3 is 16 amino acids. The CDR3 sequence is CASSQIRLPEGGELFF. CDR3 sequence (DNA): TGTGCCAGCAGCCAAATTCGACTCCCGGAGGGCGGGGAGCTGTTTTTT.